Listed here is a single T cell receptor (beta chain). CDR1 and CDR2 (germline): SGHRS, YFSETQ. The V end lost 2 bases, the J end lost 2 bases, and 10 bases lay between the germline ends. The CDR3 consists of 14 residues. The data were obtained in a study of blood T cell repertoires in COVID-19. The overall study: Acute and convalescent COVID-19 specimens originated in the United States, Italy and Spain. T cells, B-cell-depleted T cells, or PBMCs supplied cDNA or gDNA.

Per the original data handling: Estimation of nucleated cell counts relied on the amplification of reference gene primers. This table comes from immunoSEQ multiplex PCR, and its TCRdb copy is limited to in-frame clones, with some not included. The V and J calls and the clone size are those of that table, but D and trimming were determined from the DNA. The table shows 100,000 or so clones, with more than 60% occurring only once. This chain links TRBV5-1 with TRBJ1-2; no reliable D call. The receptor's source is a man aged 65 to 85 with active or convalescent COVID-19. Sequenced: peripheral blood. The CDR3: CASSFAGRNYGYTF. The CDR3 bases are TGCGCCAGCAGCTTTGCGGGCAGGAACTATGGCTACACCTTC.